Following are 6 T cell receptor beta chains from one sample sequenced in a study of blood T cell repertoires in COVID-19 (dated by TCRdb to 2019 to 2021). Library preparation employed the immunoSEQ multiplex PCR assay. Not all clones reach the TCRdb copy of this immuneACCESS table, which keeps in-frame sequences only. Checked studies attribute under half of the gap to unresolved V genes and leave the rest unexplained. The table for this sample lists about 60,000 clones; 75% to 85% of them were counted only once. The ten largest clones add up to less than 35% of the sample. Input material: peripheral blood. The origin of the receptors is a human donor in a cohort sampled during active COVID-19.

The rearrangement links TRBV4-1 to TRBJ1-3; no clear D. Trimming removed 1 base at V and 6 bases at J, with 10 bases between. This CDR3 spans 14 amino acids. Germline CDR1 MGHRA, CDR2 YSYEKL. The CDR3 region is CASSQVAGLNTIYF. The CDR3 DNA is TGCGCCAGCAGCCAAGTGGCAGGACTAAACACCATATATTTT.

The rearrangement uses TRBV9 and TRBJ2-1; 8 bases fit TRBD2. CDR3 length: 18 residues. V was clipped by 0 bases and J by 3 bases; unmatched bases: 11. Germline CDR1 and CDR2: SGDLS and YYNGEE. In nucleotides, the CDR3 is TGTGCCAGCAGCGTAGAGGGTAGCGGGACGGGGCTCTACAATGAGCAGTTCTTC. It is translated as CASSVEGSGTGLYNEQFF.

A single count supports this clone. The V and J genes are TRBV5-1 and TRBJ2-1; TRBD2 matches 7 bases. The CDR3 totals 16 residues. J gave up 2 bases and V 0 bases, and 5 bases lay outside the gene matches. The germline CDR1 and CDR2 sequences are SGHRS and YFSETQ. CDR3 nucleotide sequence: TGCGCCAGCAGCTTGGGACAGAGCGGGGCCTACAATGAGCAGTTCTTC. This sequence encodes CASSLGQSGAYNEQFF.

V and J are TRBV5-4 and TRBJ1-1; D may be TRBD1 (5 bases). The V gene's germline CDR1 is SGHNT and CDR2 YYREEE (reference sequence). V was pared by 1 base and J by 7 bases, with 17 bases between. This CDR3 is 15 amino acids long. The CDR3 DNA follows: TGTGCCAGCAGCTTGAGTGTGGGGACTGCCCGTGAAGCTTTCTTT. This encodes CASSLSVGTAREAFF.

V is TRBV7-2 and J is TRBJ2-1, with 8 bases lining up with TRBD2. Germline values: CDR1 SGHTA, CDR2 FQGNSA. The J segment lost 0 bases and the V segment lost 3 bases, leaving 1 base of the junction unmatched. The CDR3 is 15 residues long. The CDR3, as DNA: TGTGCCAGCAGCTTCAGCGGGGGCTCCTACAATGAGCAGTTCTTC. Protein: CASSFSGGSYNEQFF.

V usage is TRBV6-5 and J usage is TRBJ2-1; D might be TRBD2 (5 bases). Per the germline V gene, CDR1 is MNHEY and CDR2 is SVGAGI. The CDR3 is 13 residues long. V dropped 5 bases and J dropped 9 bases, with 14 bases sitting between them. CDR3 DNA: TGTGCCAGCAGTACACCCCCCGGGGTTGAGCAGTTCTTC. Its protein product is CASSTPPGVEQFF.